This T cell receptor (beta chain) originates from a study of T-cell reconstitution after alpha-beta-depleted transplantation in children. Study observations and caveats: Some patients showed high day-60 TCRbeta diversity, which derived from surviving recipient T cells and thymic progenitors. By about two months after transplant, alpha-beta T cells reportedly arose from several hundred graft clones that had expanded. T-cell counts and diversity at one year following transplant were attributed mainly to newly produced T cells.

A TCRbeta library incorporating unique molecular identifiers was prepared. TCRdb used MiXCR to reprocess the PCR reads, holding one entry per CDR3 protein. Of hundreds of thousands of distinct CDR3 sequences listed, over 9.5% were seen once; the top ten hold about 2.1%. This clonotype was seen ten or more times. What it binds is not known. This receptor was obtained from a child between 2 and 9 years old with inherited bone marrow failure, due to receive a stem cell transplant. Material: PBMCs, obtained before TCRalphabeta/CD19-depleted stem cell transplant.

CDR3 in amino acids: CASSQGASGNYEQFF. The CDR3 DNA reads as TGCGCCAGCAGCCAAGGGGCTAGCGGGAACTATGAGCAGTTCTTC. The V and J genes are TRBV4-3 and TRBJ2-1, with TRBD2 matching over 9 bases. Germline V gene data show CDR1 as LGHNA and CDR2 as YSLEER. This CDR3 comprises 15 residues. The V and J ends lost 1 base and 8 bases, in that order; junction bases with no gene match: 6.